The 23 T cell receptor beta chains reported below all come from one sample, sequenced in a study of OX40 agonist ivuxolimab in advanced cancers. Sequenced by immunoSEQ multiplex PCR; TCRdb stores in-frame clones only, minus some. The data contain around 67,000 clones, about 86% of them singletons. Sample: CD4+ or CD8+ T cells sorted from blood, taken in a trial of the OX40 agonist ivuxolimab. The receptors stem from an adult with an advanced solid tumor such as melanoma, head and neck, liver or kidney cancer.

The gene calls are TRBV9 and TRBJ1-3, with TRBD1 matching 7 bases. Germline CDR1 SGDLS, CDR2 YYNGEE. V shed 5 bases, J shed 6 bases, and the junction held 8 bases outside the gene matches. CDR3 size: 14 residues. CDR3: CASRGDSVTNTIYF. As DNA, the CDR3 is TGTGCCAGCAGGGGGGACAGCGTTACAAACACCATATATTTT.

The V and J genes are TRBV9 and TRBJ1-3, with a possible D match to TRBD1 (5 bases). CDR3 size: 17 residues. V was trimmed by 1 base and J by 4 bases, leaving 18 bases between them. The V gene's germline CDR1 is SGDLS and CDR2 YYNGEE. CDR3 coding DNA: TGTGCCAGCAGCGTAATCGCGACAGTCAAAGGCGGAAACACCATATATTTT. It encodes CASSVIATVKGGNTIYF.

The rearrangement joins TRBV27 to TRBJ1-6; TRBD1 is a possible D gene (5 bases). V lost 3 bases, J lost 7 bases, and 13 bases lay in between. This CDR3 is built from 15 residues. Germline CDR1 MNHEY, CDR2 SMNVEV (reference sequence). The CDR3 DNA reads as TGTGCCAGCAGTTTGGGGGGGAAGGGGAATTCACCCCTCCACTTT. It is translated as CASSLGGKGNSPLHF.

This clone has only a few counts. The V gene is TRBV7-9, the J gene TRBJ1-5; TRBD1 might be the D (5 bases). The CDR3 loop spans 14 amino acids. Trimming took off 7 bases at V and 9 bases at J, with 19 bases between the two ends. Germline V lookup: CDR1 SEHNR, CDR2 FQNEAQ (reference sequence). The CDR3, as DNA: TGTGCCAGCACTACCTGGGGGGAGATTACGCCCCAGCATTTT. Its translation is CASTTWGEITPQHF.

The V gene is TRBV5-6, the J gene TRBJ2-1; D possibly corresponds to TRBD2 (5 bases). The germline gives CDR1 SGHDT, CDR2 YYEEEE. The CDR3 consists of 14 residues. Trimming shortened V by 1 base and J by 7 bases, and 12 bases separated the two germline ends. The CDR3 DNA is TGTGCCAGCAGCTTGAATTACCCGGGGAATGAGCAGTTCTTC. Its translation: CASSLNYPGNEQFF.

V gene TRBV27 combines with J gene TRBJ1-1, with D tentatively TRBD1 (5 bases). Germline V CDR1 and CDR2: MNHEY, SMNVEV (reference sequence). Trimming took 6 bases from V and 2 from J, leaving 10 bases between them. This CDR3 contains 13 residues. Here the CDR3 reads CASRQGRNTEAFF. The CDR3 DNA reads TGTGCCAGCAGGCAGGGCAGAAACACTGAAGCTTTCTTT.

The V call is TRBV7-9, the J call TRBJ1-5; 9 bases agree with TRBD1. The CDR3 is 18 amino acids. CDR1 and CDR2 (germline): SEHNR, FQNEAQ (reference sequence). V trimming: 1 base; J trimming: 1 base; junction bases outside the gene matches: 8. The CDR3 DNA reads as TGTGCCAGCAGCTTAGGGACAGGGGCCGGGTTGAGCAATCAGCCCCAGCATTTT. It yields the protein CASSLGTGAGLSNQPQHF.

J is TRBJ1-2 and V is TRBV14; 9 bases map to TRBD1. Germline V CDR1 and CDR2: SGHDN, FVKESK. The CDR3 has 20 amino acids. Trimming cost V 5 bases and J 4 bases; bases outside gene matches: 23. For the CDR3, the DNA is TGTGCCAGCAGCGCCAGTCCGGGGACAGGGAGCAACACTCCCCTCTATGGCTACACCTTC. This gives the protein CASSASPGTGSNTPLYGYTF.

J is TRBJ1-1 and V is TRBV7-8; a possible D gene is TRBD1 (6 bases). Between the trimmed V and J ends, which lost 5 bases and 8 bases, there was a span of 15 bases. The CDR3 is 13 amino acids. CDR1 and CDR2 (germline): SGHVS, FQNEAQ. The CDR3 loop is CASSPARTEEAFF. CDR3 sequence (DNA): TGTGCCAGCAGCCCGGCACGGACAGAAGAAGCTTTCTTT. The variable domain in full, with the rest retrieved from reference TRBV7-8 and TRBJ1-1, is GAGVSQSPRYKVAKRGQDVALRCDPISGHVSLFWYQQALGQGPEFLTYFQNEAQLDKSGLPSDRFFAERPEGSVSTLKIQRTQQEDSAVYLCASSPARTEEAFFGQGTRLTVV.

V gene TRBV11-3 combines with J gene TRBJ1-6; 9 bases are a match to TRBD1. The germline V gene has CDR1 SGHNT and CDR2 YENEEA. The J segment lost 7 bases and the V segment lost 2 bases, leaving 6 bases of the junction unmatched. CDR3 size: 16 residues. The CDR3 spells CASSLTQGAGNSPLHF. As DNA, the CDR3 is TGTGCCAGCAGCTTAACACAGGGGGCCGGGAATTCACCCCTCCACTTT.

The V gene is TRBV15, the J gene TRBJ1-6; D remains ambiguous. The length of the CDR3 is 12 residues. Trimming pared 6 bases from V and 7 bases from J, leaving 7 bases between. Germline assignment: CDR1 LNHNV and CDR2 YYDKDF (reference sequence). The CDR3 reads CATSRRNSPLHF. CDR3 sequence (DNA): TGTGCCACCAGTAGACGGAATTCACCCCTCCACTTT.

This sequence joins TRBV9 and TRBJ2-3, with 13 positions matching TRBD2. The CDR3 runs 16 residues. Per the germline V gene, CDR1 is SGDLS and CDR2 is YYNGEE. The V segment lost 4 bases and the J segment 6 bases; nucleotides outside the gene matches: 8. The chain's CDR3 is CASSPTGTSGVDTQYF. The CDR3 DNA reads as TGTGCCAGCAGCCCCACCGGGACTAGCGGGGTCGATACGCAGTATTTT.

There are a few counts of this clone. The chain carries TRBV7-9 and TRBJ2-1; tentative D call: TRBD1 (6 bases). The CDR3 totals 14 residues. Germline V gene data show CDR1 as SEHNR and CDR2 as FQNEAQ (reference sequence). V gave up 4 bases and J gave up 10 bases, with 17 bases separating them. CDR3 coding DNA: TGTGCCAGCAGCTCTTCTGGGGGCCTTGGGGAGCAGTTCTTC. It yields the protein CASSSSGGLGEQFF.

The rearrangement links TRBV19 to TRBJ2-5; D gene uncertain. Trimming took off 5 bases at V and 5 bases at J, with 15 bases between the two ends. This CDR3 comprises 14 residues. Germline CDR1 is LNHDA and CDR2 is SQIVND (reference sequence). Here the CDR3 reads CASSPDTGGETQYF. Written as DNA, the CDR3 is TGTGCCAGTAGTCCAGACACGGGTGGGGAGACCCAGTACTTC.

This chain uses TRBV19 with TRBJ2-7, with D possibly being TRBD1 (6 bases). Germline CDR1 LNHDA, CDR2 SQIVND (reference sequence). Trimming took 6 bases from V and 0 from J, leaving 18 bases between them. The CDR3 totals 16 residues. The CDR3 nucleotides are TGTGCCAGTAGGCAGGGGTCGGGGTGGGGCTCCTACGAGCAGTACTTC. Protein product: CASRQGSGWGSYEQYF.

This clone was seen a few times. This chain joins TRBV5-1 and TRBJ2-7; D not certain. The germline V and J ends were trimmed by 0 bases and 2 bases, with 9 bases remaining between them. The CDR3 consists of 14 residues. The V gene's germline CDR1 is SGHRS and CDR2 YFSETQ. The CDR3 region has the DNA TGCGCCAGCAGCTTGGGTGGGAACCCCTACGAGCAGTACTTC. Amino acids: CASSLGGNPYEQYF. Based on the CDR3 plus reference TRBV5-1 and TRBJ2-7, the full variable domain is KAGVTQTPRYLIKTRGQQVTLSCSPISGHRSVSWYQQTPGQGLQFLFEYFSETQRNKGNFPGRFSGRQFSNSRSEMNVSTLELGDSALYLCASSLGGNPYEQYFGPGTRLTVT.

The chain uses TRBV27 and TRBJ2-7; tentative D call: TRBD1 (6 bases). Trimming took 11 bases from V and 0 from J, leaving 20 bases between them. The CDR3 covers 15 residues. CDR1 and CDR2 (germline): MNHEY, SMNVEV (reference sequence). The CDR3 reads CAGASRDTCSYEQYF. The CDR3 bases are TGTGCCGGGGCCAGCCGGGACACATGCTCCTACGAGCAGTACTTC.

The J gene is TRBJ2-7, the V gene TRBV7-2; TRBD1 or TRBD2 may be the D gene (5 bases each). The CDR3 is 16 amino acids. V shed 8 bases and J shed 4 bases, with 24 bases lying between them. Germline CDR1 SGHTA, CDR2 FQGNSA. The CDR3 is CASSSLSSEGMYEQYF. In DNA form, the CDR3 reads TGTGCCAGCTCCTCTCTCAGTTCAGAGGGGATGTACGAGCAGTACTTC.

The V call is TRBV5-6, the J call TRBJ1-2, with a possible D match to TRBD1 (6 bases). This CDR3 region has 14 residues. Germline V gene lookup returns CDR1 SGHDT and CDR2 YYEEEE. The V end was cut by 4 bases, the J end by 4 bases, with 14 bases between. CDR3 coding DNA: TGTGCCAGCAGCCAGACGGGGGGCACCTATGGCTACACCTTC. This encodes CASSQTGGTYGYTF.

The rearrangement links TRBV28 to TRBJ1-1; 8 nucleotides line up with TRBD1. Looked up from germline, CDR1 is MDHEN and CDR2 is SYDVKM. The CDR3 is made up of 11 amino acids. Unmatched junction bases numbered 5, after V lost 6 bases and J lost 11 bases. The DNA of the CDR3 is TGTGCCAGCAGGGCGGACAGGGACGCTTTCTTT. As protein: CASRADRDAFF.

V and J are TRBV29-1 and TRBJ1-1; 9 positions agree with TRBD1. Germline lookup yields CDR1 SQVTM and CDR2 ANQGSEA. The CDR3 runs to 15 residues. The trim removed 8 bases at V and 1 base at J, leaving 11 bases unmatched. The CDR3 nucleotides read TGCAGCACCCACAGGGGGCAATCCCCGAACACTGAAGCTTTCTTT. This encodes CSTHRGQSPNTEAFF.

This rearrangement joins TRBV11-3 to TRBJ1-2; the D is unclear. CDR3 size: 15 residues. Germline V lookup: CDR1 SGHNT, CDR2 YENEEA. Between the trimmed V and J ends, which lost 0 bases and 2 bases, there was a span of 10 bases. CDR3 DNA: TGTGCCAGCAGCTTAGACGGTGACCAGAACTATGGCTACACCTTC. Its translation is CASSLDGDQNYGYTF.

CDR3 amino acids: CASSYSVKGEYEQYF. The DNA for the CDR3 is TGTGCCAGCAGTTACTCGGTAAAGGGAGAGTACGAGCAGTACTTC. This chain joins TRBV6-5 and TRBJ2-7, with D perhaps matching TRBD2 (5 bases). The CDR3 runs to 15 residues. Trimming cost V 0 bases and J 4 bases, with 13 bases left between them. Germline CDR1 MNHEY, CDR2 SVGAGI.